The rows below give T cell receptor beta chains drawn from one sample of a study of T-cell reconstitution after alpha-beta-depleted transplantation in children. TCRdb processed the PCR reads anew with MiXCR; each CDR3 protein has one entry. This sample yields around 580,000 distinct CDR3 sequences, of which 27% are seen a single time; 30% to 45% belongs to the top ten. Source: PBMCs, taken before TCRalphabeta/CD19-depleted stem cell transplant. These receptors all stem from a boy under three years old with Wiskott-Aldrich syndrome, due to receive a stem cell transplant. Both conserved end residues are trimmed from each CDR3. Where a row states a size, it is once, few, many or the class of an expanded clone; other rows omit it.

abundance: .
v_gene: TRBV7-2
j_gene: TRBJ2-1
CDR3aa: ASSLGVGYNEQF

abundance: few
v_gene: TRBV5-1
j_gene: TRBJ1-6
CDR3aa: ASRPNDRSSYNSPLH

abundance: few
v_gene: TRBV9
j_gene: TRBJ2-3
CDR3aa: ASSVDPGGFWSTDTQY

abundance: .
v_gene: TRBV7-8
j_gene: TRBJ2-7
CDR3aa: ASSLRTGGIYEQY

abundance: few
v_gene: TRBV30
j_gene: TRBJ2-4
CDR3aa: AWSLRIGAKNIQY

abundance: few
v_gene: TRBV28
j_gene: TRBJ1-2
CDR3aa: ASSFAGPAGYT

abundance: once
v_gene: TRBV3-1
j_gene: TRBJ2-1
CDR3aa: ACSKHEGLAGGYEQF

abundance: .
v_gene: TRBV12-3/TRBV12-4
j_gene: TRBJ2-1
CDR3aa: ASVGTGGADSYNEQF

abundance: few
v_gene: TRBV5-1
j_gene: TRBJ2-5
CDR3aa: ASSLASRLLSGQETQY

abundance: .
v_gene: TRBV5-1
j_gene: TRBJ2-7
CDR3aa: ASSLEAGGYDEQY

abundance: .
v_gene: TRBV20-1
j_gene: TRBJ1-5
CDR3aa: SAGRGGKGFNQPQH

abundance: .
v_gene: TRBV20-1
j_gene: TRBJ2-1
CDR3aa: SAGGWGRNNEQF

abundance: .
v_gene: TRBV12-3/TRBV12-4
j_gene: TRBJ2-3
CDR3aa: ASITSGSLRDTQY

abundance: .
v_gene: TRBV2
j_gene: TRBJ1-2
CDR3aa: ASSARDYGYT

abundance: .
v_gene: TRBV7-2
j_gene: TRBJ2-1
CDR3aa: ASSLESSGRANEQF

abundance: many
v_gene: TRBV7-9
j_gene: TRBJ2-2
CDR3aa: ASSSGLAGTGELF

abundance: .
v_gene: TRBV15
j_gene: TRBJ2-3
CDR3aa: ATSRDLGDTQY

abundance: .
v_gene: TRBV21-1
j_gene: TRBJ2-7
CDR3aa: ASTRNNRDNYEQY

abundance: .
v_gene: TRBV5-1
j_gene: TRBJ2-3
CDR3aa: ASSLNPGQVSTDTQY

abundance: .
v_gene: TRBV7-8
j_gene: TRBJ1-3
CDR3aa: ASSLKPGAGGNTIY

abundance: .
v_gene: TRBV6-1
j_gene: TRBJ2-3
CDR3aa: ATRAGWGADTQY

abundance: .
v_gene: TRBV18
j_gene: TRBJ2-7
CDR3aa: ASSPPQSRGYEQY

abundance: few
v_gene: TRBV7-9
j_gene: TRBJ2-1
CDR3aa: ASSLTSRWNEQF

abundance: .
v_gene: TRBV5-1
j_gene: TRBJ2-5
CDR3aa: ASSFTGGPGETQY

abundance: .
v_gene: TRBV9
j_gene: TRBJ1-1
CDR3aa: ASSAPTNRGWGNTEAF

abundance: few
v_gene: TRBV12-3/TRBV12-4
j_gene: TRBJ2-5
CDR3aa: ASSLDNGTAQETQY

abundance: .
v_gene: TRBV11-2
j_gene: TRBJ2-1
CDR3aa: ASSLDISSLLAGGPGYEQF

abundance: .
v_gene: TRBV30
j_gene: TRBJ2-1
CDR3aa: AWSGASGEPTYNEQF

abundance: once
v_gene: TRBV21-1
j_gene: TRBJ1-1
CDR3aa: ASSMARTEAF

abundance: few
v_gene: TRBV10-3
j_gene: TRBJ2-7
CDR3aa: AISEKPGPYEQY

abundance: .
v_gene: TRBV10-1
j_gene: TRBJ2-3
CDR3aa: ASRAARTDTQY

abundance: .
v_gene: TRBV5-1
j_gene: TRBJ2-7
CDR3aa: ASSWGTDDPYEQY

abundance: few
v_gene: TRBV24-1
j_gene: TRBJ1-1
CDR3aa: ATSSVANTEAF

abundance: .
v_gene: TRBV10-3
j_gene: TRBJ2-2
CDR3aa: AISALLAGVNTGELF

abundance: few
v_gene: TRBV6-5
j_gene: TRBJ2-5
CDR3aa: ASSYDGRGETQY

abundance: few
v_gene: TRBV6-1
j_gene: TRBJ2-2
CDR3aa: ASRGQMNTGELF

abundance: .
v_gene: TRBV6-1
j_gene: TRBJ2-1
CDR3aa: ASSGWTGGYNEQF

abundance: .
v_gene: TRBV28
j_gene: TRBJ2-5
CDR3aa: ASSLGSRTSSRQETQY

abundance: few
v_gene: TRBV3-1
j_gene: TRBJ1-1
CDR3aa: ASSQMRGLMNTEAF

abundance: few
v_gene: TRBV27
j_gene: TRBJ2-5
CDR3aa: ASRVAGFLQETQY

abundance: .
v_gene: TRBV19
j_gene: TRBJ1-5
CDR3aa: ASSPPGKGNQPHH

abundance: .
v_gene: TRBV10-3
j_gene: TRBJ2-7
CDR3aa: AISESGGRLGYEQY

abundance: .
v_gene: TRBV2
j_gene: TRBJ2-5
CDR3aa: ASSVTGGLQETQY

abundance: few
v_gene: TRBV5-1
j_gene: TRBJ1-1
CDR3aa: ASSSGPGPLNTEAF

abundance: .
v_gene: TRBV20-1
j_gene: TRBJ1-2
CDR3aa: SARDRPYGYT

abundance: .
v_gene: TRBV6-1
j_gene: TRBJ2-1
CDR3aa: ASSLGLLVSYNEQF

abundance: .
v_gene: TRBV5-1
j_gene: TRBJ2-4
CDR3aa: ASSPGAGGRNIQY